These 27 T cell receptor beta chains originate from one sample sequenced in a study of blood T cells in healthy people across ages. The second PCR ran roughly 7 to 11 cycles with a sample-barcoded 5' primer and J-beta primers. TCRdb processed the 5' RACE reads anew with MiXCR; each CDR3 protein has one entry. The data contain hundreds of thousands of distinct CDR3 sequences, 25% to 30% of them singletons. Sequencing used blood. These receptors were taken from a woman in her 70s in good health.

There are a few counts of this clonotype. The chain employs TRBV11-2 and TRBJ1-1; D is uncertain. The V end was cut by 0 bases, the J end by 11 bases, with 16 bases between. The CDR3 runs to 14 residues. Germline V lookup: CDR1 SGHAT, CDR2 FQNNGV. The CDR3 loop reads CASSLDSNAVRAFF. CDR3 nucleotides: TGTGCCAGCAGCTTAGACTCGAACGCGGTGCGGGCTTTCTTT.

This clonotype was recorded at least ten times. CDR3 sequence (DNA): TGTGCCAGCAGCTTAGACGCAGCTAACTATGGCTACACCTTC. Amino acids: CASSLDAANYGYTF. The genes are TRBV7-8 and TRBJ1-2, with D unclear. There are 14 residues in the CDR3. Trimming took 1 base from V and 0 from J, leaving 6 bases between them. Germline V gives CDR1 SGHVS, CDR2 FQNEAQ.

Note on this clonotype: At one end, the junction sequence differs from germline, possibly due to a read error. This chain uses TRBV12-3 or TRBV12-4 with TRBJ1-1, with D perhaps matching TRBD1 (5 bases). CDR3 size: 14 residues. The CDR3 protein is CASSLGRENTEACF. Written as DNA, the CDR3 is TGTGCCAGCAGCTTGGGACGGGAAAACACTGAAGCTTGCTTT.

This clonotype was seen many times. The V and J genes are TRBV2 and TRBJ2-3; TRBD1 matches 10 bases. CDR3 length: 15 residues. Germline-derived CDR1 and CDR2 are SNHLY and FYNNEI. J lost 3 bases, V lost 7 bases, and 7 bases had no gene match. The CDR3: CASISDRGSTDTQYF. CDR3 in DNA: TGTGCCAGCATATCGGACAGGGGGTCTACAGATACGCAGTATTTT.

The DNA of the CDR3 is TGTGCCAGCAGCCAAGAGGGCAAGGGGTACACTGAAGCTTTCTTT. It codes for CASSQEGKGYTEAFF. The gene calls are TRBV4-2 and TRBJ1-1, with D possibly TRBD1 on 5 matching bases. V lost 0 bases and J lost 3, with 11 bases in between. The germline gives CDR1 LGHNA, CDR2 YNFKEQ. The CDR3 contains 15 residues.

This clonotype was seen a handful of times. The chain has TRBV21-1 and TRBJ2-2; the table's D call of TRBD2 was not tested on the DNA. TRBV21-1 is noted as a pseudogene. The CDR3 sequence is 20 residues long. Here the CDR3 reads CAIITLASGRLGRFPGELFF. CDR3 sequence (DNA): TGTGCCATCATCACCCTCGCTAGCGGGAGATTGGGGCGGTTCCCCGGGGAGCTGTTTTTT.

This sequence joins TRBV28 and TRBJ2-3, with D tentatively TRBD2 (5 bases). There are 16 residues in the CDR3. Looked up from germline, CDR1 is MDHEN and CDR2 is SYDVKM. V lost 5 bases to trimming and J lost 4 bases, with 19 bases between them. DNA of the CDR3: TGTGCCAGCAGTCCCAATACCGGAGGCAATTCAGATACGCAGTATTTT. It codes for CASSPNTGGNSDTQYF.

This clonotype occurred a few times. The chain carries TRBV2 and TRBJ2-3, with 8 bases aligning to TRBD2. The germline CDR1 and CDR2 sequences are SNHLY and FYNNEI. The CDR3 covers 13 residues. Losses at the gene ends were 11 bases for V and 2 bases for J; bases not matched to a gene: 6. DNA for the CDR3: TGTGCCGACACTAGCGGCCTCACAGATACGCAGTATTTT. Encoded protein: CADTSGLTDTQYF.

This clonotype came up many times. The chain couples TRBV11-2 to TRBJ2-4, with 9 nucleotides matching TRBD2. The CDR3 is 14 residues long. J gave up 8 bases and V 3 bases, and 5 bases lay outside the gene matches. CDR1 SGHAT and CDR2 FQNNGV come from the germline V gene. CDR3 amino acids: CASSLLAGRDIQYF. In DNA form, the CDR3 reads TGTGCCAGCAGCTTGCTAGCGGGAAGGGACATTCAGTACTTC.

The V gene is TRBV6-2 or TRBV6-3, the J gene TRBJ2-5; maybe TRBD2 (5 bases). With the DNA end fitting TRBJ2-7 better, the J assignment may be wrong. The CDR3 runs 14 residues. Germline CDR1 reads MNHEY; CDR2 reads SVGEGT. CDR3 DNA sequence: TGTGCCAGCAGTCTTGTGGACTTTTCCTACGAGCAGTACTTC. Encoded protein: CASSLVDFSYEQYF.

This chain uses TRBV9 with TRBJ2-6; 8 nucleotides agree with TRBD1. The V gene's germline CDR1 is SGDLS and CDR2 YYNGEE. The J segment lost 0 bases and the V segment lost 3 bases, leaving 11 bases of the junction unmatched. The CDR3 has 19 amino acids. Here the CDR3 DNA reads TGTGCCAGCAGCGACATGCGACAGGGGATTCCCTCTGGGGCCAACGTCCTGACTTTC. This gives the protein CASSDMRQGIPSGANVLTF.

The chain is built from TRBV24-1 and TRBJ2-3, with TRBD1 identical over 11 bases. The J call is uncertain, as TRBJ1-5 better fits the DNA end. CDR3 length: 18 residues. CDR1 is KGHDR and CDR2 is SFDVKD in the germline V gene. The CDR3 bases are TGTGCCACCAGTGATTCAAAACGTGGACAGGGGGCCACAGATACGCAGCATTTT. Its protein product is CATSDSKRGQGATDTQHF.

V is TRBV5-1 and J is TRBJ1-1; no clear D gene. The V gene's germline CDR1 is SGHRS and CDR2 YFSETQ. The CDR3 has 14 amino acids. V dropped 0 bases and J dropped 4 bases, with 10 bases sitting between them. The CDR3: CASSLETAGTEAFF. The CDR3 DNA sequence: TGCGCCAGCAGCTTGGAAACTGCCGGCACTGAAGCTTTCTTT.

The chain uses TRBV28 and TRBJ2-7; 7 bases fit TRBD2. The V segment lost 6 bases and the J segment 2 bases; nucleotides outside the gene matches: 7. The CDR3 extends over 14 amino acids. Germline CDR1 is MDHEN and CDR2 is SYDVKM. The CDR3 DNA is TGTGCCAGCAGGAAAACTAGCGCGCCCTACGAGCAGTACTTC. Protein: CASRKTSAPYEQYF. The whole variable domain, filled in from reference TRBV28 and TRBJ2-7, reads DVKVTQSSRYLVKRTGEKVFLECVQDMDHENMFWYRQDPGLGLRLIYFSYDVKMKEKGDIPEGYSVSREKKERFSLILESASTNQTSMYLCASRKTSAPYEQYFGPGTRLTVT.

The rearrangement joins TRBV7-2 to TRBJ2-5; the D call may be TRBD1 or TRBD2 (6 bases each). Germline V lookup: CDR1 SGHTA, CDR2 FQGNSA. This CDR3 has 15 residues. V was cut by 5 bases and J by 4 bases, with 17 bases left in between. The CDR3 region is CASSKRGAGGETQYF. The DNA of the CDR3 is TGTGCCAGCAGCAAAAGGGGGGCTGGTGGAGAGACCCAGTACTTC. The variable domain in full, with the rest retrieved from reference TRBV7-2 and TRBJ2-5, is GAGVSQSPSNKVTEKGKDVELRCDPISGHTALYWYRQSLGQGLEFLIYFQGNSAPDKSGLPSDRFSAERTGGSVSTLTIQRTQQEDSAVYLCASSKRGAGGETQYFGPGTRLLVL.

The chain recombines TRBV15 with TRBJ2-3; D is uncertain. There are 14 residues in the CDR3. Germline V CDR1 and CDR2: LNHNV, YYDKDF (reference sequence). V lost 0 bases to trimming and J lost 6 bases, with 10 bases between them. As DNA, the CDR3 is TGTGCCACCAGCAGAGATCGGTTCGGTGATACGCAGTATTTT. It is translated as CATSRDRFGDTQYF.

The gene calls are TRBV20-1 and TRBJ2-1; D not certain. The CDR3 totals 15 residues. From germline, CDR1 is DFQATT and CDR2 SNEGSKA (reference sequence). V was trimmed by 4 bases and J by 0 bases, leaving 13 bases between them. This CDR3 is CSAKSILTSYNEQFF. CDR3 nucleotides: TGCAGTGCTAAGTCTATTCTGACCTCCTACAATGAGCAGTTCTTC.

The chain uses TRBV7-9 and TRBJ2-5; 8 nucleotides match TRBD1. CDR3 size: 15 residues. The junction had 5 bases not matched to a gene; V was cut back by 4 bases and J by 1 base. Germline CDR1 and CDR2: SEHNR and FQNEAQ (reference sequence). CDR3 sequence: CASSSGGQAQETQYF. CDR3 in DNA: TGTGCCAGCAGCTCAGGGGGACAGGCCCAAGAGACCCAGTACTTC. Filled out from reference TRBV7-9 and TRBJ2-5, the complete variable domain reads DTGVSQNPRHKITKRGQNVTFRCDPISEHNRLYWYRQTLGQGPEFLTYFQNEAQLEKSRLLSDRFSAERPKGSFSTLEIQRTEQGDSAMYLCASSSGGQAQETQYFGPGTRLLVL.

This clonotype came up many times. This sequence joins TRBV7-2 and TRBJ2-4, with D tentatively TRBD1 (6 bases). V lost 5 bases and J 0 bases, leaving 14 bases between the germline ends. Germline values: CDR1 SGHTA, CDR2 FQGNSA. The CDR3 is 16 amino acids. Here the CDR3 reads CASSPGQNLAKNIQYF. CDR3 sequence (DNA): TGTGCCAGCAGCCCCGGACAGAACCTAGCCAAAAACATTCAGTACTTC.

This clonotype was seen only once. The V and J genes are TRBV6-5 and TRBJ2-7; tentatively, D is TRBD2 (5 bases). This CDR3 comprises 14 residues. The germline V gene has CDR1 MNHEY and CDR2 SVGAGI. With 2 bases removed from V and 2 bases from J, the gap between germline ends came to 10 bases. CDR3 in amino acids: CASSYGAEAYEQYF. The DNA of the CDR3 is TGTGCCAGCAGTTACGGAGCGGAGGCCTACGAGCAGTACTTC.

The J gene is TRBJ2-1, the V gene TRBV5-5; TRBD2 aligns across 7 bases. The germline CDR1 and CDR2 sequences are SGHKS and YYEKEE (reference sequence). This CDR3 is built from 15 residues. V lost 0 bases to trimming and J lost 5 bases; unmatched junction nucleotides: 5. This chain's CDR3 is CASSLAAGVNNEQFF. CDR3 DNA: TGTGCCAGCAGCTTGGCGGCGGGAGTCAACAATGAGCAGTTCTTC.

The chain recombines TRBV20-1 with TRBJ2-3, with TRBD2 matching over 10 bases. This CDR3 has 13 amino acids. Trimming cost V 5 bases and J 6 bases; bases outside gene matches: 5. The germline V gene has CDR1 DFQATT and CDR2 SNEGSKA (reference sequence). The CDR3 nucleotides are TGCAGTGCTTTACTAGCGGGATTGGATACGCAGTATTTT. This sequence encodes CSALLAGLDTQYF.

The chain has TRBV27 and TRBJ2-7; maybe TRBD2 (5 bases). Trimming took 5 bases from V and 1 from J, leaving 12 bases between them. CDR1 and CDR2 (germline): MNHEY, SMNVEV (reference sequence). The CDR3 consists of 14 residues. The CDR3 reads CASSERRGSYEQYF. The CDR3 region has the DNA TGTGCCAGCAGTGAGCGGAGAGGATCCTACGAGCAGTACTTC.

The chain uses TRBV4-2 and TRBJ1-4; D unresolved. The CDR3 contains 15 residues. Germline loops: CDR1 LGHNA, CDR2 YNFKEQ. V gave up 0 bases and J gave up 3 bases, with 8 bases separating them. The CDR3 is CASSQEGGSNEKLFF. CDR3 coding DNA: TGTGCCAGCAGCCAAGAAGGAGGGTCTAATGAAAAACTGTTTTTT.

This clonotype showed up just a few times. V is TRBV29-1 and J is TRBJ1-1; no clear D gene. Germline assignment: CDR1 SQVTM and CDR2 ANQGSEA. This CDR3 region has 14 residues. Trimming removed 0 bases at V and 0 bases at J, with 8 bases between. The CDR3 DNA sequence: TGCAGCGTTGAAGATCCGAGGGTGAACACTGAAGCTTTCTTT. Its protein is CSVEDPRVNTEAFF.

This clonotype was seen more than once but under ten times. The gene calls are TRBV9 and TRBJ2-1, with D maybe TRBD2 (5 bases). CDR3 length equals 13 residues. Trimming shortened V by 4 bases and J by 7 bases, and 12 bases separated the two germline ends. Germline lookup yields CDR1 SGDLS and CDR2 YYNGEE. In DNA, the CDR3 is TGTGCCAGCAGCTCAAGGAGGTCGAATGAGCAGTTCTTC. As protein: CASSSRRSNEQFF.

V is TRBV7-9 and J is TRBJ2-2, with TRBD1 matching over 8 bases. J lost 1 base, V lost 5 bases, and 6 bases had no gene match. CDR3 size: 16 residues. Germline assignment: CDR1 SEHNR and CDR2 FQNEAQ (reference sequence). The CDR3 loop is CASSPPDRVNTGELFF. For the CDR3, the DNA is TGTGCCAGCAGCCCACCGGACAGGGTGAACACCGGGGAGCTGTTTTTT.